These 29 T cell receptor beta chains came from one sample sequenced in a study of cytomegalovirus exposure and HLA in healthy donors. The PCR made use of 60 Vbeta and 13 Jbeta primers. The repertoire was sequenced with immunoSEQ multiplex PCR; TCRdb's copy has only in-frame clones and lacks some. This sample has about 120,000 clones; around three quarters occur once, and the top ten carry more than 4%. Sequences were obtained from PBMCs. Receptors were obtained from a male donor in good health and CMV-seropositive.

The chain uses TRBV18 and TRBJ1-2; perhaps TRBD1 as D (6 bases). V was clipped by 3 bases and J by 3 bases, with 11 bases between them. The germline V gene encodes CDR1 KGHSH and CDR2 LQKENI. The CDR3 totals 14 residues. CDR3 loop: CASSPKQGHYGYTF. CDR3 nucleotide sequence: TGTGCCAGCTCACCCAAACAGGGCCACTATGGCTACACCTTC. Full variable domain (missing parts from reference TRBV18 and TRBJ1-2): NAGVMQNPRHLVRRRGQEARLRCSPMKGHSHVYWYRQLPEEGLKFMVYLQKENIIDESGMPKERFSAEFPKEGPSILRIQQVVRGDSAAYFCASSPKQGHYGYTFGSGTRLTVV.

The chain links TRBV28 to TRBJ2-2, with 9 bases identical to TRBD1. Unmatched junction bases numbered 6, after V lost 5 bases and J lost 2 bases. The germline V gene encodes CDR1 MDHEN and CDR2 SYDVKM. CDR3 length: 16 amino acids. For the CDR3, the DNA is TGTGCCAGCAGTATCCACAGGGGGCGCAACACCGGGGAGCTGTTTTTT. Its protein is CASSIHRGRNTGELFF.

The genes are TRBV6-4 and TRBJ1-5; 9 bases agree with TRBD1. The CDR3 is 18 amino acids. Losses at the gene ends were 7 bases for V and 0 bases for J; bases not matched to a gene: 13. Germline V lookup: CDR1 MRHNA, CDR2 SNTAGT. As DNA, the CDR3 is TGTGCCAGCACCAGACCGGGGACAGGGATCTATAGCAATCAGCCCCAGCATTTT. It translates to CASTRPGTGIYSNQPQHF.

The rearrangement joins TRBV7-9 to TRBJ1-6; 7 bases are a match to TRBD1. There are 15 residues in the CDR3. Trimming at V came to 5 bases and at J to 7 bases, leaving 8 bases not matched to a gene. Per germline, CDR1 SEHNR and CDR2 FQNEAQ (reference sequence). The chain's CDR3 is CASSAMGQRNSPLHF. The CDR3 nucleotides are TGTGCCAGCAGCGCCATGGGACAGAGAAATTCACCCCTCCACTTT.

This clone was counted a few times. J is TRBJ2-3 and V is TRBV7-5; the listed D gene, TRBD2, was not tested against the DNA. TRBV7-5 is termed a pseudogene. The CDR3 sequence is 17 residues long. In nucleotides, the CDR3 is TGTGTCAGAAGCTCCAATCGGGGGGCGGGGGGAACAGATACGCAGTATTTT. Residues: CVRSSNRGAGGTDTQYF.

The rearrangement uses TRBV5-1 and TRBJ1-5; a weak D match, TRBD1 (5 bases). Germline CDR1 and CDR2: SGHRS and YFSETQ. The CDR3 has 13 amino acids. With 0 bases removed from V and 4 bases from J, the gap between germline ends came to 5 bases. The CDR3 spells CASSLGQNQPQHF. The DNA of the CDR3 is TGCGCCAGCAGCTTGGGACAGAATCAGCCCCAGCATTTT.

The chain has TRBV5-1 and TRBJ2-3, with 7 bases matching TRBD2. The J segment lost 2 bases and the V segment lost 0 bases, leaving 6 bases of the junction unmatched. Germline values: CDR1 SGHRS, CDR2 YFSETQ. This CDR3 is built from 16 residues. The DNA for the CDR3 is TGCGCCAGCAGCTTGGGTGGGCGGGGGACCACAGATACGCAGTATTTT. It translates to CASSLGGRGTTDTQYF.

The J gene is TRBJ1-2, the V gene TRBV28, with 10 bases identical to TRBD1. CDR3 size: 14 residues. V was pared by 5 bases and J by 4 bases, with 4 bases of the junction left unmatched. Germline assignment: CDR1 MDHEN and CDR2 SYDVKM. CDR3 DNA: TGTGCCAGCAGTCGGACAGGGGGTGGCTATGGCTACACCTTC. This gives the protein CASSRTGGGYGYTF.

As concerns this clone: A read error may produce the germline difference seen at one junction end. This sequence joins TRBV7-9 and TRBJ1-1; D remains unclear. This CDR3 is 12 amino acids long. CDR1 is SEHNR and CDR2 is FQNEAQ in the germline V gene (reference sequence). This CDR3 reads CSSSHRGIEAFF. The DNA of the CDR3 is TGTTCCAGCAGCCACCGGGGAATTGAAGCTTTCTTT.

This clone was recorded once. The chain carries TRBV5-4 and TRBJ2-1; TRBD2 matches 15 bases. Germline V gene data show CDR1 as SGHNT and CDR2 as YYREEE (reference sequence). The CDR3 extends over 18 amino acids. J gave up 10 bases and V 5 bases, and 16 bases lay outside the gene matches. The CDR3 DNA is TGTGCCAGCAGTCGAGCCGGGACTAGCGGGGGGCCGGGGAGAGAGCAGTTCTTC. It specifies CASSRAGTSGGPGREQFF.

The chain combines TRBV5-1 with TRBJ2-1, with D perhaps matching TRBD1 (6 bases). This CDR3 has 13 residues. Germline-derived CDR1 and CDR2 are SGHRS and YFSETQ. V shed 6 bases and J shed 6 bases, with 13 bases lying between them. CDR3 DNA: TGCGCCAGCACGGTCGCCAGGGGCAATGAGCAGTTCTTC. Protein: CASTVARGNEQFF.

The table lists this clone with a few counts. V gene TRBV27 combines with J gene TRBJ2-1; 9 bases map to TRBD2. The length of the CDR3 is 13 residues. CDR1 and CDR2 from the germline V gene are MNHEY and SMNVEV (reference sequence). V dropped 6 bases and J dropped 4; count of bases not matched to a gene: 1. The CDR3 region is CASRTSGYNEQFF. For the CDR3, the DNA is TGTGCCAGCAGGACTAGCGGTTACAATGAGCAGTTCTTC.

V usage is TRBV5-6 and J usage is TRBJ2-1, with TRBD2 matching over 14 bases. This CDR3 has 16 amino acids. The V and J ends lost 3 bases and 7 bases, in that order; junction bases with no gene match: 6. Germline values: CDR1 SGHDT, CDR2 YYEEEE. In DNA form, the CDR3 reads TGTGCCAGCAGCTGGACTAGCGGGGGGTCCCAAAATGAGCAGTTCTTC. It is translated as CASSWTSGGSQNEQFF.

This rearrangement joins TRBV5-1 to TRBJ1-3, with 7 bases identical to TRBD1. V shed 4 bases, J shed 2 bases, and the junction held 6 bases outside the gene matches. The V gene's germline CDR1 is SGHRS and CDR2 YFSETQ. The CDR3 totals 15 residues. The CDR3 loop reads CASSLPGQTGNTIYF. The CDR3 DNA follows: TGCGCCAGCAGCCTACCGGGACAGACTGGAAACACCATATATTTT.

The chain employs TRBV18 and TRBJ1-2; D perhaps matches TRBD1 (6 bases). The V and J ends lost 2 bases and 5 bases respectively, with 12 bases between them. CDR1 is KGHSH, CDR2 LQKENI, per germline. The CDR3 has 14 amino acids. CDR3 loop: CASSPSPGEYGYTF. The DNA for the CDR3 is TGTGCCAGCTCACCATCCCCAGGGGAATATGGCTACACCTTC.

V is TRBV19 and J is TRBJ2-1; D is ambiguous. Germline loops: CDR1 LNHDA, CDR2 SQIVND (reference sequence). The CDR3 contains 16 residues. Trimming took 9 bases from V and 0 from J, leaving 18 bases between them. The CDR3 sequence: CASRRISISSYNEQFF. The CDR3 DNA reads TGTGCCAGCCGCAGGATTTCTATCAGCTCCTACAATGAGCAGTTCTTC.

V is TRBV9 and J is TRBJ1-2; 8 bases match TRBD1. The CDR3 covers 13 residues. CDR1 is SGDLS and CDR2 is YYNGEE in the germline V gene. With V trimmed by 3 bases and J by 8 bases, 6 bases remained unmatched. The CDR3 loop reads CASSAQQGGGYTF. The CDR3 DNA is TGTGCCAGCAGCGCCCAACAGGGGGGAGGCTACACCTTC.

There are a few counts of this clone. The chain links TRBV6-6 to TRBJ1-1; the D gene is possibly TRBD1 (5 bases). The CDR3 totals 13 residues. V was clipped by 7 bases and J by 1 base, with 10 bases between them. Germline V gene data show CDR1 as MNHNY and CDR2 as SVGAGI (reference sequence). This CDR3 is CASKMGGNTEAFF. The CDR3 DNA follows: TGTGCCAGCAAAATGGGGGGGAACACTGAAGCTTTCTTT.

The genes are TRBV5-6 and TRBJ1-4; 8 positions match TRBD1. The V gene's germline CDR1 is SGHDT and CDR2 YYEEEE. J lost 7 bases, V lost 1 base, and 12 bases had no gene match. CDR3 length: 17 amino acids. The CDR3 sequence: CASSLWGIDRGGEKLFF. The CDR3, as DNA: TGTGCCAGCAGCTTGTGGGGGATCGACAGGGGTGGTGAAAAACTGTTTTTT.

The genes are TRBV6-1 and TRBJ2-1; 8 bases are shared with TRBD2. V lost 10 bases to trimming and J lost 1 base; unmatched junction nucleotides: 9. The CDR3 runs to 15 residues. The germline V gene encodes CDR1 MNHNS and CDR2 SASEGT. The CDR3 loop reads CATETSARSYNEQFF. CDR3 sequence (DNA): TGTGCCACCGAGACTAGCGCGCGATCCTACAATGAGCAGTTCTTC.

The CDR3 bases are TGCGCCAGCAGTGCCGGGACAGGGCGAGACGAGCAGTACTTC. This translates into CASSAGTGRDEQYF. V usage is TRBV10-2 and J usage is TRBJ2-7, with 9 bases lining up with TRBD1. Germline lookup yields CDR1 WSHSY and CDR2 SAAADI. V was clipped by 4 bases and J by 5 bases; unmatched bases: 6. The CDR3 consists of 14 residues.

The CDR3 here is CSTRLAGNEQFF. CDR3 DNA: TGCAGCACCAGACTAGCGGGCAATGAGCAGTTCTTC. V usage is TRBV29-1 and J usage is TRBJ2-1, with TRBD2 matching over 10 bases. CDR3 length equals 12 residues. The germline V gene encodes CDR1 SQVTM and CDR2 ANQGSEA. V gave up 8 bases and J gave up 6 bases; unmatched junction bases: 4.

This clone was seen a single time. The CDR3 region is CASSLAAGRERNEQFF. The CDR3 DNA is TGTGCCAGCAGCTTAGCGGCGGGAAGGGAGCGCAATGAGCAGTTCTTC. The chain carries TRBV7-7 and TRBJ2-1; tentative D call: TRBD2 (6 bases). V was clipped by 0 bases and J by 6 bases, with 15 bases between them. This CDR3 spans 16 amino acids. The germline V gene has CDR1 SSHAT and CDR2 FNYEAQ (reference sequence).

This clone was recorded only once. This rearrangement joins TRBV2 to TRBJ1-2; 7 bases align to TRBD1. Germline values: CDR1 SNHLY, CDR2 FYNNEI. V dropped 7 bases and J dropped 2; count of bases not matched to a gene: 10. This CDR3 has 15 residues. CDR3 DNA sequence: TGTGCCAGCACCCGCCTAACAGGGGACAACTATGGCTACACCTTC. Protein: CASTRLTGDNYGYTF.

This sequence joins TRBV9 and TRBJ1-5; no reliable D call. Germline lookup yields CDR1 SGDLS and CDR2 YYNGEE. V lost 0 bases and J 4 bases, leaving 5 bases between the germline ends. The CDR3 totals 13 residues. In nucleotides, the CDR3 is TGTGCCAGCAGCGTAGATCCAAATCAGCCCCAGCATTTT. Protein sequence: CASSVDPNQPQHF.

This clone was counted between two and nine times. The V call is TRBV19, the J call TRBJ2-2, with TRBD1 matching 10 bases. The ends lost 3 bases at V and 4 bases at J; junction bases unmatched: 5. Germline V gene data show CDR1 as LNHDA and CDR2 as SQIVND (reference sequence). The CDR3 runs 16 residues. The CDR3 sequence: CASSMRTGGATGELFF. The CDR3 DNA reads TGTGCCAGTAGTATGAGGACAGGGGGGGCCACCGGGGAGCTGTTTTTT. The whole variable domain, remainder taken from reference TRBV19 and TRBJ2-2, is DGGITQSPKYLFRKEGQNVTLSCEQNLNHDAMYWYRQDPGQGLRLIYYSQIVNDFQKGDIAEGYSVSREKKESFPLTVTSAQKNPTAFYLCASSMRTGGATGELFFGEGSRLTVL.

This sequence joins TRBV27 and TRBJ2-7; maybe TRBD2 (5 bases). The germline gives CDR1 MNHEY, CDR2 SMNVEV (reference sequence). V dropped 3 bases and J dropped 5 bases, with 11 bases sitting between them. The CDR3 has 13 residues. This chain's CDR3 is CASSFSGFHEQYF. The CDR3, as DNA: TGTGCCAGCAGTTTTTCGGGGTTCCACGAGCAGTACTTC.

J is TRBJ2-7 and V is TRBV7-6; possibly TRBD1 for D (6 bases). V gave up 4 bases and J gave up 6 bases, with 13 bases separating them. Germline values: CDR1 SGHVS, CDR2 FNYEAQ. The length of the CDR3 is 13 residues. In nucleotides, the CDR3 is TGTGCCAGCAGCTCCCCTGGGGGCGTCGAGCAGTACTTC. Its translation: CASSSPGGVEQYF.

This chain uses TRBV28 with TRBJ2-2, with 7 bases aligning to TRBD2. Germline-derived CDR1 and CDR2 are MDHEN and SYDVKM. J was trimmed by 5 bases and V by 2 bases; bases with no gene match: 5. The CDR3 sequence is 15 residues long. The CDR3 region has the DNA TGTGCCAGCAGTTTAAGACTAGCTGGGACCGGGGAGCTGTTTTTT. This encodes CASSLRLAGTGELFF.